This TCR beta chain came from a study of patients and donors after allogeneic stem cell transplantation. From germline, CDR1 is SGHRS and CDR2 YFSETQ. CDR3 length: 12 residues. Trimming cost V 4 bases and J 8 bases; bases outside gene matches: 4. Each CDR3 protein is one row after TCRdb ran MiXCR on the RT-PCR reads. The sample shows about 960,000 distinct CDR3 sequences, roughly 17% of them seen only once. The source of this sequence is a human donor who was either an allogeneic HSCT recipient or a stem cell or donor lymphocyte infusion donor (not recorded which). It is not recorded whose cells these are; they may come from a transplant donor. Sample: blood, either unsorted or a sorted T cell fraction (not recorded which). The rearrangement links TRBV5-1 to TRBJ1-2; 8 nucleotides agree with TRBD1. The CDR3 is CASSETGVGYTF. CDR3 DNA sequence: TGCGCCAGCAGCGAGACAGGGGTCGGCTACACCTTC. The full variable domain, completed using reference TRBV5-1 and TRBJ1-2, is KAGVTQTPRYLIKTRGQQVTLSCSPISGHRSVSWYQQTPGQGLQFLFEYFSETQRNKGNFPGRFSGRQFSNSRSEMNVSTLELGDSALYLCASSETGVGYTFGSGTRLTVV.